These 23 T cell receptor beta chains were all obtained from the same sample, sequenced in a study of blood T cells in healthy people across ages. Primed by a sample-barcoded 5' primer and a J-beta primer mix, a second PCR proceeded for about 6 to 12 cycles. TCRdb reprocessed the 5' RACE reads via MiXCR and lists one record per CDR3 protein. The sample carries a few hundred thousand distinct CDR3 sequences, about 55% recorded once. The sequenced material came from blood. These TCRs come from a man aged 55 to 69 in good health.

In regard to this clonotype: This may be a read error: a much more frequent sequence differs by one nucleotide. The gene calls are TRBV24-1 and TRBJ2-7; tentatively, D is TRBD1 or TRBD2 (5 bases each). Germline V gene data show CDR1 as KGHDR and CDR2 as SFDVKD. Trimming took 7 bases from V and 5 from J, leaving 17 bases between them. The CDR3 extends over 14 amino acids. CDR3 protein: CATSARGPEDEQYF. The CDR3 bases are TGTGCCACCAGCGCCCGGGGCCCGGAAGACGAGCAGTACTTC.

This clonotype showed up just a few times. The chain carries TRBV20-1 and TRBJ2-7; no clear D. The length of the CDR3 is 11 residues. The germline V gene has CDR1 DFQATT and CDR2 SNEGSKA (reference sequence). V was pared by 7 bases and J by 1 base, with 8 bases between. CDR3 coding DNA: TGCAGTGTTCATGAATCCTACGAGCAGTACTTC. Translating it yields CSVHESYEQYF.

This clonotype was observed a handful of times. The chain employs TRBV11-2 and TRBJ2-7, with TRBD2 matching over 9 bases. The J call may be incorrect, as the DNA end agrees better with TRBJ2-5. The CDR3 has 14 amino acids. From germline, CDR1 is SGHAT and CDR2 FQNNGV. The CDR3 DNA sequence: TGTGCCAGCACCGGACTAGCGACGTCGGAGACCCAGTACTTC. It is translated as CASTGLATSETQYF.

The rearrangement links TRBV6-5 to TRBJ2-4; TRBD2 is a possible D gene (6 bases). The end of the DNA is better explained by TRBJ2-7, so the J call may be wrong. The CDR3 totals 12 residues. CDR1 MNHEY and CDR2 SVGAGI come from the germline V gene. The CDR3 spells CASSGVGGEQYF. The CDR3 DNA is TGTGCCAGCTCGGGGGTAGGAGGCGAGCAGTACTTC.

The chain has TRBV28 and TRBJ2-5; 10 bases match TRBD1. Looked up from germline, CDR1 is MDHEN and CDR2 is SYDVKM. V shed 5 bases, J shed 11 bases, and the junction held 11 bases outside the gene matches. The CDR3 has 14 amino acids. The CDR3 sequence is CASSPPGQGSEQYF. The CDR3 DNA reads TGTGCCAGCAGTCCCCCGGGACAGGGGTCGGAGCAGTACTTC.

This chain uses TRBV14 with TRBJ2-3; no firm D call. This CDR3 is 13 amino acids long. CDR1 and CDR2 (germline): SGHDN, FVKESK. The V end lost 2 bases, the J end lost 1 base, and 4 bases lay between the germline ends. Here the CDR3 reads CASSQPRTDTQYF. The CDR3 DNA is TGTGCCAGCAGCCAACCCCGCACAGATACGCAGTATTTT.

This clonotype was picked up a small number of times. This chain links TRBV13 with TRBJ2-3; 13 bases line up with TRBD2. CDR1 is PRHDT, CDR2 FYEKMQ, per germline (reference sequence). Trimming took 5 bases from V and 4 from J; bases not matched to a gene: 6. The CDR3 runs 16 residues. DNA of the CDR3: TGTGCCAGCAGCCCTACCGGACTAGCGGGAGCAGATACGCAGTATTTT. This sequence encodes CASSPTGLAGADTQYF.

On this clonotype itself: At one end, the junction sequence differs from germline, possibly due to a read error. The chain is built from TRBV9 and TRBJ2-1; D is ambiguous. Judging by the DNA end, TRBJ2-7 fits better; the J call may be wrong. Germline assignment: CDR1 SGDLS and CDR2 YYNGEE. The CDR3 runs to 13 residues. CDR3 in amino acids: CVSSVRLDNEQYF. In DNA form, the CDR3 reads TGTGTCAGCAGCGTCCGTCTCGACAATGAGCAGTACTTC.

The rearrangement links TRBV4-1 to TRBJ2-7; TRBD1 matches 12 bases. Germline assignment: CDR1 MGHRA and CDR2 YSYEKL. V was pared by 2 bases and J by 5 bases, with 4 bases of the junction left unmatched. The CDR3 covers 15 residues. This CDR3 reads CASSQWDRGQNEQYF. Written as DNA, the CDR3 is TGCGCCAGCAGCCAATGGGACAGGGGGCAGAACGAGCAGTACTTC.

CDR3 sequence (DNA): TGCAGTGCTAGGCCTTTTGGGGAGCCCCAGCATTTT. Its translation is CSARPFGEPQHF. The chain couples TRBV20-1 to TRBJ1-5; no firm D call. The CDR3 contains 12 residues. Germline CDR1 and CDR2: DFQATT and SNEGSKA (reference sequence). The V gene lost 3 bases and the J gene lost 8 bases, with 11 bases spanning the gap.

The V gene is TRBV28, the J gene TRBJ2-7; 9 bases fit TRBD2. V shed 6 bases, J shed 0 bases, and the junction held 3 bases outside the gene matches. Germline V gives CDR1 MDHEN, CDR2 SYDVKM. This CDR3 has 14 amino acids. The CDR3 coding sequence is TGTGCCAGCAGGGCGGGAGGGAGCTCCTACGAGCAGTACTTC. It translates to CASRAGGSSYEQYF.

This clonotype was detected a few times. The J gene is TRBJ2-1, the V gene TRBV7-9; D is undetermined. V was shortened by 1 base and J by 7 bases, with 11 bases between the two germline ends. Germline CDR1 SEHNR, CDR2 FQNEAQ (reference sequence). This CDR3 is 14 amino acids long. The CDR3 here is CASSLVGRRNEQFF. The CDR3 DNA is TGTGCCAGCAGCTTAGTAGGGCGGAGAAATGAGCAGTTCTTC.

V gene TRBV10-3 combines with J gene TRBJ2-3, with TRBD1 matching 9 bases. This CDR3 is 13 amino acids long. The junction had 7 bases not matched to a gene; V was cut back by 2 bases and J by 13 bases. CDR1 is ENHRY, CDR2 SYGVKD, per germline. The CDR3 nucleotides are TGTGCCATCAGTGAGCCTAGGGACAGGGCGGAGTATTTT. Its protein is CAISEPRDRAEYF.

The CDR3: CASSEQGENSPLHF. The DNA of the CDR3 is TGTGCCAGCTCCGAACAGGGGGAAAATTCACCCCTCCACTTT. The V gene is TRBV18, the J gene TRBJ1-6; 8 nucleotides align to TRBD1. Trimming cost V 6 bases and J 7 bases; bases outside gene matches: 5. CDR3 length: 14 amino acids. Germline lookup yields CDR1 KGHSH and CDR2 LQKENI.

The rearrangement uses TRBV20-1 and TRBJ1-1; 8 bases match TRBD1. Per germline, CDR1 DFQATT and CDR2 SNEGSKA (reference sequence). The V segment lost 0 bases and the J segment 1 base; nucleotides outside the gene matches: 4. The CDR3 has 15 amino acids. This CDR3 reads CSARDQGTGNTEAFF. CDR3 DNA: TGCAGTGCTAGAGATCAAGGGACAGGGAACACTGAAGCTTTCTTT.

The gene calls are TRBV5-1 and TRBJ2-5, with D uncertain. This CDR3 has 13 amino acids. The V gene's germline CDR1 is SGHRS and CDR2 YFSETQ. The germline V and J ends were trimmed by 3 bases and 2 bases, with 8 bases remaining between them. For the CDR3, the DNA is TGCGCCAGCAGCTCGACATCTCAAGAGACCCAGTACTTC. Its protein product is CASSSTSQETQYF.

This chain uses TRBV29-1 with TRBJ1-4; D perhaps matches TRBD1 (5 bases). The length of the CDR3 is 14 residues. Between the trimmed V and J ends, which lost 4 bases and 0 bases, there was a span of 9 bases. Germline V gives CDR1 SQVTM, CDR2 ANQGSEA. The CDR3 protein is CSVGSGPTNEKLFF. The CDR3 DNA is TGCAGCGTTGGATCAGGGCCAACTAATGAAAAACTGTTTTTT.

V gene TRBV6-6 combines with J gene TRBJ2-5; TRBD1 matches 9 bases. Germline assignment: CDR1 MNHNY and CDR2 SVGAGI (reference sequence). The CDR3 totals 16 residues. V gave up 1 base and J gave up 1 base; unmatched junction bases: 4. This CDR3 reads CASSYYRTGAQETQYF. The CDR3 nucleotides read TGTGCCAGCAGTTACTACCGGACAGGGGCCCAAGAGACCCAGTACTTC.

The genes are TRBV4-2 and TRBJ2-5; TRBD2 agrees at 13 bases. V trimming: 2 bases; J trimming: 4 bases; junction bases outside the gene matches: 4. Per germline, CDR1 LGHNA and CDR2 YNFKEQ. There are 16 residues in the CDR3. Written as DNA, the CDR3 is TGTGCCAGCAGCCAAACTAGCGGGAGGGCCGTAGAGACCCAGTACTTC. Translating it yields CASSQTSGRAVETQYF.

This clonotype was detected ten times or more. The V and J genes are TRBV4-2 and TRBJ2-5, with unresolved D. The assigned J gene may be wrong: the sequence end matches TRBJ2-7 better. Germline V gives CDR1 LGHNA, CDR2 YNFKEQ. The CDR3 runs 14 residues. CDR3: CASSPSASVGEQYF. The DNA for the CDR3 is TGTGCCAGCAGTCCTAGTGCCAGCGTTGGCGAGCAGTACTTC.

This clonotype was seen repeatedly, ten times or more. V usage is TRBV3-1 and J usage is TRBJ2-4; 7 bases map to TRBD1. V lost 3 bases and J lost 4; bases outside the gene matches: 9. The CDR3 spans 16 residues. Germline-derived CDR1 and CDR2 are LGHDT and YNNKEL (reference sequence). The chain's CDR3 is CASSHEAARGKNIQYF. The CDR3 bases are TGTGCCAGCAGCCACGAGGCCGCCAGGGGGAAAAACATTCAGTACTTC.

The chain employs TRBV5-1 and TRBJ2-3, with a weak D call TRBD1 (5 bases). The CDR3 runs 13 residues. Trimming removed 4 bases from V and 7 bases from J, with 13 bases in between. CDR1 and CDR2 (germline): SGHRS, YFSETQ. As DNA, the CDR3 is TGCGCCAGCAGCAGCCCCCAGGGTAATACGCAGTATTTT. It is translated as CASSSPQGNTQYF. Looking up the rest from reference TRBV5-1 and TRBJ2-3 gives the full variable domain: KAGVTQTPRYLIKTRGQQVTLSCSPISGHRSVSWYQQTPGQGLQFLFEYFSETQRNKGNFPGRFSGRQFSNSRSEMNVSTLELGDSALYLCASSSPQGNTQYFGPGTRLTVL.

This clonotype was counted between two and nine times. The V call is TRBV6-2 or TRBV6-3, the J call TRBJ2-6, with D unresolved. Trimming removed 2 bases from V and 0 bases from J, with 8 bases in between. Per germline, CDR1 MNHEY and CDR2 SVGEGT. The CDR3 sequence is 16 residues long. The CDR3: CASSYGLTSGANVLTF. DNA for the CDR3: TGTGCCAGCAGTTACGGTCTAACCTCTGGGGCCAACGTCCTGACTTTC.